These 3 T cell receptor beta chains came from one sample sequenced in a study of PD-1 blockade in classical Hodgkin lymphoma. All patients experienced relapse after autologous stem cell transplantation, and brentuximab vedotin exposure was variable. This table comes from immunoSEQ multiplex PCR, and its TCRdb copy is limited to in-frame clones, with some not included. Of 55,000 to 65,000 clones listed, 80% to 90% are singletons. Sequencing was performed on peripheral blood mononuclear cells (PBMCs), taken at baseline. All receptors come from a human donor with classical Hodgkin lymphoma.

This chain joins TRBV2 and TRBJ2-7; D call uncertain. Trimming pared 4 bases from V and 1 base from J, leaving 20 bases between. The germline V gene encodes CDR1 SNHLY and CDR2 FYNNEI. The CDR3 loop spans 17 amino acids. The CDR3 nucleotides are TGTGCCAGCAGTGTCCAATCTACTCAGTTCGGGTCCTACGAGCAGTACTTC. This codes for CASSVQSTQFGSYEQYF. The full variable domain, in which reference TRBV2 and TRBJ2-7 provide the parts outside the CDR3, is EPEVTQTPSHQVTQMGQEVILRCVPISNHLYFYWYRQILGQKVEFLVSFYNNEISEKSEIFDDQFSVERPDGSNFTLKIRSTKLEDSAMYFCASSVQSTQFGSYEQYFGPGTRLTVT.

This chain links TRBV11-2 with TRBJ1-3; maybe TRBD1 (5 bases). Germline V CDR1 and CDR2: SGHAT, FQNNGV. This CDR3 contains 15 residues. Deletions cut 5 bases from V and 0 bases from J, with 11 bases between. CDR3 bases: TGTGCCAGCAGCGTAGGGACGGTCTCTGGAAACACCATATATTTT. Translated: CASSVGTVSGNTIYF.

In DNA form, the CDR3 reads TGTGCCAGTATGGGGGCCAACTACGAGCAGTACTTC. Its translation is CASMGANYEQYF. The genes are TRBV19 and TRBJ2-7; weak D call: TRBD1 (6 bases). The CDR3 runs to 12 residues. Per the germline V gene, CDR1 is LNHDA and CDR2 is SQIVND (reference sequence). V lost 7 bases, J lost 3 bases, and 10 bases lay in between.